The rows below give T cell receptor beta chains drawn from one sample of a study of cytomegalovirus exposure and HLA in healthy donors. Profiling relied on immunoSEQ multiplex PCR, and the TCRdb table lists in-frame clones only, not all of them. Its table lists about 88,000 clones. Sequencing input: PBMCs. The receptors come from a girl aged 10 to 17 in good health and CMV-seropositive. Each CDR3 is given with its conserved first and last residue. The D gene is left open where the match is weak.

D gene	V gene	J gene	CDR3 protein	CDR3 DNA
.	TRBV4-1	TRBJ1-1	CASRQLTGEAFF	TGCGCCAGCAGGCAGCTTACAGGTGAAGCTTTCTTT
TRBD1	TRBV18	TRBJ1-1	CASSRDRGNTEAFF	TGTGCCAGCTCACGAGACAGGGGGAACACTGAAGCTTTCTTT
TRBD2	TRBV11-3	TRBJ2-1	CASSAAAGGNEQFF	TGTGCCAGCAGCGCCGCAGCGGGGGGGAATGAGCAGTTCTTC
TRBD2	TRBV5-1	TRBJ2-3	CASSPTGTSGGGDTQYF	TGCGCCAGCAGCCCAACCGGGACTAGCGGGGGGGGAGATACGCAGTATTTT
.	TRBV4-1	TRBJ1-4	CASSQVGATGNEKLLF	TGCGCCAGCAGCCAAGTGGGGGCGACAGGAAATGAAAAACTGCTTTTT
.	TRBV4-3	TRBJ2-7	CASSQASAGYEQYF	TGCGCCAGCAGCCAAGCCTCCGCGGGCTACGAGCAGTACTTC
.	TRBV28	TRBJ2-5	CASSLRPGGDEETQYF	TGTGCCAGCAGTTTAAGGCCGGGCGGGGACGAGGAGACCCAGTACTTC
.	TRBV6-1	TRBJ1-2	CASIKQVSNYGYTF	TGTGCCAGCATTAAACAGGTCTCTAACTATGGCTACACCTTC
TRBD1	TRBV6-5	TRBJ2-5	CASSYSTTGGEETQYF	TGTGCCAGCAGTTACTCGACTACAGGGGGTGAGGAGACCCAGTACTTC
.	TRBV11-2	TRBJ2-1	CASSVSSTRYNEQFF	TGTGCCAGCAGTGTCTCTTCCACACGCTACAATGAGCAGTTCTTC
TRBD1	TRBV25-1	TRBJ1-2	CASSESGDSDYGYTF	TGTGCCAGCAGTGAATCGGGGGACAGCGACTATGGCTACACCTTC
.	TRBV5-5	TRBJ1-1	CASRQRDFGGNTEAFF	TGTGCCAGCAGACAGCGGGACTTTGGGGGGAACACTGAAGCTTTCTTT
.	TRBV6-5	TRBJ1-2	CASSYSRQGEGYTF	TGTGCCAGCAGTTACTCGCGGCAGGGCGAAGGCTACACCTTC
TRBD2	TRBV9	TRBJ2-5	CASSVGVAGGPETQYF	TGTGCCAGCAGCGTAGGGGTAGCGGGGGGGCCAGAGACCCAGTACTTC
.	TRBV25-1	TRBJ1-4	CASSGRGHSLGELFF	TGTGCCAGCAGTGGTCGGGGTCACTCCCTGGGCGAACTGTTTTTT
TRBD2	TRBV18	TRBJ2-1	CASSPLSGGYNEQFF	TGTGCCAGCTCACCTCTTAGCGGGGGTTACAATGAGCAGTTCTTC
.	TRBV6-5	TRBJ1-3	CASSSTGGNTIYF	TGTGCCAGCAGTTCGACAGGTGGAAACACCATATATTTT
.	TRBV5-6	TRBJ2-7	CASSLEGGRGGYEQYF	TGTGCCAGCAGCTTGGAGGGCGGGAGAGGGGGCTACGAGCAGTACTTC
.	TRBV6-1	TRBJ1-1	CASSDTVRGNTEAFF	TGTGCCAGCAGTGACACAGTCAGGGGGAACACTGAAGCTTTCTTT
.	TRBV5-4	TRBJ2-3	CASSPKAQGYTQYF	TGTGCCAGCAGCCCGAAGGCCCAGGGTTATACGCAGTATTTT
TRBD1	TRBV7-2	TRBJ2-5	CASSLRQGAGTQYF	TGTGCCAGCAGCTTACGACAGGGGGCCGGGACCCAGTACTTC
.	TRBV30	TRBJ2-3	CAWSVFGTAGERADKQYF	TGTGCCTGGAGTGTATTCGGGACAGCGGGGGAACGTGCCGATAAGCAGTATTTT
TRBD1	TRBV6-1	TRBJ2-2	CASGQDRGGGELFF	TGTGCCAGCGGACAGGACAGGGGTGGCGGGGAGCTGTTTTTT
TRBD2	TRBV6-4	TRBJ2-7	CASSDSIAGDSPYEQYF	TGTGCCAGCAGTGACTCGATAGCGGGGGACAGCCCCTACGAGCAGTACTTC
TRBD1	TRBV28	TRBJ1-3	CASSHLQGSSGNTIYF	TGTGCCAGCAGTCACCTACAGGGGAGCTCTGGAAACACCATATATTTT
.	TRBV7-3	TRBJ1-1	CASSPQAGSTEAFF	TGTGCCAGCAGCCCCCAGGCGGGTTCCACTGAAGCTTTCTTT
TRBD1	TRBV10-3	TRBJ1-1	CASTGAKGSTEAFF	TGTGCCAGCACAGGGGCTAAGGGTAGCACTGAAGCTTTCTTT
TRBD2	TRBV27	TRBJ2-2	CASSLTGTINTGELFF	TGTGCCAGCAGTTTGACCGGGACTATCAACACCGGGGAGCTGTTTTTT
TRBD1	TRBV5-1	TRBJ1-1	CASSPGTEASTEAFF	TGCGCCAGCAGCCCCGGGACAGAGGCCTCCACTGAAGCTTTCTTT
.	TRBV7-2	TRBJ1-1	CASSLGGAEAFF	TGTGCCAGCAGTTTGGGGGGTGCTGAAGCTTTCTTT
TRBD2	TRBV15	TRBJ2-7	CATSRERGAPASYEQYF	TGTGCCACCAGCAGAGAGCGGGGGGCACCTGCGTCATACGAGCAGTACTTC
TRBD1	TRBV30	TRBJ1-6	CAWRRQGSSYNSPLHF	TGTGCCTGGCGAAGACAGGGAAGCTCCTATAATTCACCCCTCCACTTT
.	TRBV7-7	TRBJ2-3	CASSSGSSSDTQYF	TGTGCCAGCAGCTCCGGGTCAAGTTCGGATACGCAGTATTTT
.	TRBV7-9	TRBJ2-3	CASSLAGVRLSDTQYF	TGTGCCAGCAGCTTAGCAGGGGTTCGGCTCTCAGATACGCAGTATTTT
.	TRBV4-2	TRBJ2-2	CASSHPEGVRNTGELFF	TGTGCCAGCAGCCATCCCGAGGGGGTTCGAAACACCGGGGAGCTGTTTTTT
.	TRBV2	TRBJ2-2	CASSGQATNTGELFF	TGTGCCAGCAGTGGGCAGGCAACGAACACCGGGGAGCTGTTTTTT
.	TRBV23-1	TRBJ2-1	CASSNNSGAYNEQFF	TGCGCCAGCAGTAATAATTCCGGGGCCTACAATGAGCAGTTCTTC
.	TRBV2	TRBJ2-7	CASNPRSGPTRYEQYF	TGTGCCAGCAACCCCAGGTCAGGGCCAACCAGGTACGAGCAGTACTTC
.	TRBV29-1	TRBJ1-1	CSVQPGGTYTEAFF	TGCAGCGTTCAGCCTGGAGGGACGTACACTGAAGCTTTCTTT
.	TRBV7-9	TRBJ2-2	CASSLETDTGELFF	TGTGCCAGCAGCTTAGAAACAGATACCGGGGAGCTGTTTTTT
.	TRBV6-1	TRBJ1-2	CASSLGGVRGYGYTF	TGTGCCAGCAGCCTTGGGGGGGTAAGGGGCTATGGCTACACCTTC
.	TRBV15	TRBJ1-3	CATSRGAQGGNTIYF	TGTGCCACCAGCAGGGGAGCCCAAGGTGGAAACACCATATATTTT
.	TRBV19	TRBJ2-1	CASSISDGSRLYNEQFF	TGTGCCAGTAGTATAAGTGACGGGAGCAGACTCTACAATGAGCAGTTCTTC
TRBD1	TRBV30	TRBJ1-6	CAWSLPGPGQFSPLHF	TGTGCCTGGAGCCTTCCCGGTCCGGGACAGTTTTCACCCCTCCACTTT